Listed here are 13 T cell receptor beta chains from one sample, sequenced in a study of cytomegalovirus exposure and HLA in healthy donors. Profiled with immunoSEQ multiplex PCR; TCRdb holds only in-frame clones, not every one. This table has more than 250,000 clones, 70% to 90% appearing once. Sequenced sample: PBMCs. These receptors came from a woman between 18 and 29 years old in good health and CMV-seronegative.

J is TRBJ2-2 and V is TRBV6-5; tentative D call: TRBD1 (6 bases). CDR3 length: 16 amino acids. The germline gives CDR1 MNHEY, CDR2 SVGAGI. Trimming stripped 0 bases from V and 0 bases from J, with 8 bases between. The CDR3, as DNA: TGTGCCAGCAGTTACTCCAGGGGCGCGAACACCGGGGAGCTGTTTTTT. Translated, it gives CASSYSRGANTGELFF.

The V gene is TRBV9, the J gene TRBJ2-2; weak D call: TRBD1 (6 bases). Germline lookup yields CDR1 SGDLS and CDR2 YYNGEE. The V end was cut by 4 bases, the J end by 5 bases, with 15 bases between. The CDR3 runs to 15 residues. The DNA of the CDR3 is TGTGCCAGCAGCCCCCCCAGGGGCGCAACCGGGGAGCTGTTTTTT. This gives the protein CASSPPRGATGELFF.

This chain uses TRBV13 with TRBJ2-7; TRBD2 agrees at 13 bases. J was trimmed by 8 bases and V by 5 bases; bases with no gene match: 15. The CDR3 length is 17 residues. CDR1 PRHDT and CDR2 FYEKMQ come from the germline V gene (reference sequence). CDR3: CASSLGRSLAGGPKQYF. The DNA of the CDR3 is TGTGCCAGCAGCCTCGGGCGGTCACTAGCGGGAGGGCCTAAGCAGTACTTC.

The chain recombines TRBV28 with TRBJ2-7; a possible D gene is TRBD2 (6 bases). The CDR3 is 12 amino acids. Trimming took 2 bases from V and 6 from J, leaving 8 bases between them. CDR1 MDHEN and CDR2 SYDVKM come from the germline V gene. For the CDR3, the DNA is TGTGCCAGCAGTTTAGGGACTCTCGAGCAGTACTTC. Translation: CASSLGTLEQYF. The variable domain in full, completed from reference TRBV28 and TRBJ2-7, reads DVKVTQSSRYLVKRTGEKVFLECVQDMDHENMFWYRQDPGLGLRLIYFSYDVKMKEKGDIPEGYSVSREKKERFSLILESASTNQTSMYLCASSLGTLEQYFGPGTRLTVT.

The chain recombines TRBV29-1 with TRBJ1-3; D remains ambiguous. V dropped 1 base and J dropped 4 bases, with 5 bases sitting between them. Germline V CDR1 and CDR2: SQVTM, ANQGSEA. The CDR3 has 12 residues. For the CDR3, the DNA is TGCAGCGTTGAAGTACAGGGAAACACCATATATTTT. Amino acids: CSVEVQGNTIYF.

This clone was observed a few times. V and J are TRBV30 and TRBJ2-5; maybe TRBD2 (5 bases). V lost 0 bases and J 4 bases, leaving 15 bases between the germline ends. CDR1 is GTSNPN and CDR2 is SVGIG in the germline V gene (reference sequence). This CDR3 has 15 amino acids. CDR3 nucleotide sequence: TGTGCCTGGAGTGTATCTTCTAGCTTAGGAGAGACCCAGTACTTC. The encoded protein is CAWSVSSSLGETQYF.

This clone was seen a handful of times. V and J are TRBV7-2 and TRBJ1-4, with TRBD1 matching 11 bases. Germline CDR1 reads SGHTA; CDR2 reads FQGNSA. V lost 7 bases and J lost 1; bases outside the gene matches: 2. This CDR3 is built from 15 residues. The DNA of the CDR3 is TGTGCCAGCACCGGGACAGGGGGAACTAATGAAAAACTGTTTTTT. The encoded protein is CASTGTGGTNEKLFF.

The chain has TRBV18 and TRBJ2-5; D perhaps matches TRBD1 (6 bases). Trimming removed 1 base from V and 2 bases from J, with 14 bases in between. From germline, CDR1 is KGHSH and CDR2 LQKENI. This CDR3 is built from 16 residues. CDR3 in DNA: TGTGCCAGCTCACCACTCGATATCCAGGGGCAAGAGACCCAGTACTTC. Its translation: CASSPLDIQGQETQYF.

The chain has TRBV13 and TRBJ2-1; TRBD1 matches 7 bases. The germline gives CDR1 PRHDT, CDR2 FYEKMQ (reference sequence). The CDR3 loop spans 16 amino acids. Losses at the gene ends were 4 bases for V and 8 bases for J; bases not matched to a gene: 14. The CDR3 DNA sequence: TGTGCCAGCAGCTCGACAGGGTCCCTAGCTAACTATGAGCAGTTCTTC. This codes for CASSSTGSLANYEQFF.

This sequence joins TRBV29-1 and TRBJ2-1; 7 bases are a match to TRBD1. The CDR3 length is 17 residues. V lost 0 bases to trimming and J lost 4 bases; unmatched junction nucleotides: 12. Germline values: CDR1 SQVTM, CDR2 ANQGSEA. CDR3 amino acids: CSVEDQRARGSYNEQFF. CDR3 DNA: TGCAGCGTTGAAGATCAAAGGGCCAGGGGGTCTTACAATGAGCAGTTCTTC.

CDR3 coding DNA: TGTGCCAGCAGTTCAGCGGGCAGGGCCACCGGGGAGCTGTTTTTT. This translates into CASSSAGRATGELFF. The chain couples TRBV28 to TRBJ2-2; perhaps TRBD2 as D (6 bases). The V end was cut by 4 bases, the J end by 4 bases, with 13 bases between. Germline CDR1 is MDHEN and CDR2 is SYDVKM. This CDR3 has 15 amino acids. Combining the CDR3 with reference TRBV28 and TRBJ2-2 gives the whole variable domain DVKVTQSSRYLVKRTGEKVFLECVQDMDHENMFWYRQDPGLGLRLIYFSYDVKMKEKGDIPEGYSVSREKKERFSLILESASTNQTSMYLCASSSAGRATGELFFGEGSRLTVL.

This clone was counted between two and nine times. The chain couples TRBV5-1 to TRBJ2-7; D unresolved. The CDR3 spans 13 residues. Germline assignment: CDR1 SGHRS and CDR2 YFSETQ. V was shortened by 0 bases and J by 1 base, with 5 bases between the two germline ends. In DNA, the CDR3 is TGCGCCAGCAGCTTGGCTAGATCCTACGAGCAGTACTTC. Translating gives CASSLARSYEQYF.

The chain has TRBV6-1 and TRBJ2-7; 7 bases map to TRBD1. Germline CDR1 and CDR2: MNHNS and SASEGT. Trimming at V came to 2 bases and at J to 1 base, leaving 8 bases not matched to a gene. This CDR3 region has 16 residues. CDR3 in DNA: TGTGCCAGCAGTGAACCCTACAAGGACAGGTCCTACGAGCAGTACTTC. It codes for CASSEPYKDRSYEQYF.